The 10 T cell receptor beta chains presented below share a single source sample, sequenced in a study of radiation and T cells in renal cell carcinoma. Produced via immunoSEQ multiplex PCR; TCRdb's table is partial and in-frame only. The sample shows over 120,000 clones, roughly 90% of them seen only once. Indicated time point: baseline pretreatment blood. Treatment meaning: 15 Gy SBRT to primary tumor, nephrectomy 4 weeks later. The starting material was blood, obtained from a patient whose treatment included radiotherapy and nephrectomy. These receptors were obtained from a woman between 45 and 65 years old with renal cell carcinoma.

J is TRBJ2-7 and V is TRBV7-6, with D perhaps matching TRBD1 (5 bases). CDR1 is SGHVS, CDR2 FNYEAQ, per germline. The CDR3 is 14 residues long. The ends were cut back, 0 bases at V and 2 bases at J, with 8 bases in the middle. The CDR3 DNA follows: TGTGCCAGCAGCTTAGCAGGGGCGGCCTACGAGCAGTACTTC. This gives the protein CASSLAGAAYEQYF.

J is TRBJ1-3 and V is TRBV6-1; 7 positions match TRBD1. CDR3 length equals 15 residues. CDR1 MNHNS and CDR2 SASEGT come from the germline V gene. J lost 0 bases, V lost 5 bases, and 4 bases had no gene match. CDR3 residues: CASSQYRGSGNTIYF. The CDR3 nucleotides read TGTGCCAGCAGTCAATACAGGGGCTCTGGAAACACCATATATTTT.

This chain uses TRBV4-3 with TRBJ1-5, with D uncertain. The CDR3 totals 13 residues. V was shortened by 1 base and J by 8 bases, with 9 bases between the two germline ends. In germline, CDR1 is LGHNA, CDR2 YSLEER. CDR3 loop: CASSQGPTEPQHF. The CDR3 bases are TGCGCCAGCAGCCAAGGGCCTACGGAGCCCCAGCATTTT.

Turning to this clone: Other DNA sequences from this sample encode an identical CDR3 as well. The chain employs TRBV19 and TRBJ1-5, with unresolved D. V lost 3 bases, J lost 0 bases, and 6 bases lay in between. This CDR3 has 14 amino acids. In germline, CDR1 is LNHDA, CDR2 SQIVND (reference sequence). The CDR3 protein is CASSIGSSNQPQHF. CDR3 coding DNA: TGTGCCAGTAGTATTGGCAGTAGCAATCAGCCCCAGCATTTT.

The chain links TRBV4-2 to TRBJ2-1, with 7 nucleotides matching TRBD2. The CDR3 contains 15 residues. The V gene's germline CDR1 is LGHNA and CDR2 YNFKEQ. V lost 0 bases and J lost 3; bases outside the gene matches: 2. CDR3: CASSQDPSGYNEQFF. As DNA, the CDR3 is TGTGCCAGCAGCCAAGACCCTAGCGGCTACAATGAGCAGTTCTTC.

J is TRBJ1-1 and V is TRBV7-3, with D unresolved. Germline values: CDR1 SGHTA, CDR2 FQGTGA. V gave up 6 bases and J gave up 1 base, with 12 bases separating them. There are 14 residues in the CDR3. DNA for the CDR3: TGTGCCAGCAGTCTCGCCCCGGGGAACACTGAAGCTTTCTTT. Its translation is CASSLAPGNTEAFF.

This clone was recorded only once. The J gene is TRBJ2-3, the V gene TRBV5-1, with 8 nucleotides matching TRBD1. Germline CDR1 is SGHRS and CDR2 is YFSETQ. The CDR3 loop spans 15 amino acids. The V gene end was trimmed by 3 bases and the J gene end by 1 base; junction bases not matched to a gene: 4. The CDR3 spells CASSSLTGGTDTQYF. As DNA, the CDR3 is TGCGCCAGCAGCTCACTGACAGGGGGCACAGATACGCAGTATTTT.

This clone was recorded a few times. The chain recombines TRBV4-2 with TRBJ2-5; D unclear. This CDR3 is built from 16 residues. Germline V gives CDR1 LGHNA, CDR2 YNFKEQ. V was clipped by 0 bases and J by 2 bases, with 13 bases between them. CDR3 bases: TGTGCCAGCAGCCAAGAGGCAGGAGCCCTACAAGAGACCCAGTACTTC. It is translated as CASSQEAGALQETQYF.

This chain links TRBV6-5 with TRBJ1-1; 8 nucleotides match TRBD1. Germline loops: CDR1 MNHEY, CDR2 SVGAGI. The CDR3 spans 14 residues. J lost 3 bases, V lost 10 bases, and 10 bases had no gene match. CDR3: CATSPTGEDTEAFF. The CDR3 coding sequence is TGTGCCACCTCCCCGACAGGGGAGGACACTGAAGCTTTCTTT.

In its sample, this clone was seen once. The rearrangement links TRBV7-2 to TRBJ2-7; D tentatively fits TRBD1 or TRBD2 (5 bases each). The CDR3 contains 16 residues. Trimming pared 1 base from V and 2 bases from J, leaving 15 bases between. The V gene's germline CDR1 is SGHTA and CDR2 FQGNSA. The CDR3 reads CASSLGPRDGPYEQYF. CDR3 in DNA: TGTGCCAGCAGCTTAGGGCCCCGGGACGGACCCTACGAGCAGTACTTC.